This T cell receptor (beta chain) was sequenced for a study of early T cells in non-severe SARS-CoV-2 infection. Germline V lookup: CDR1 DFQATT, CDR2 SNEGSKA (reference sequence). V lost 1 base and J 0 bases, leaving 16 bases between the germline ends. This CDR3 is built from 17 residues. TCRdb itself ran the 5' RACE reads through MiXCR, one entry per CDR3 protein. The profile shows about 30,000 distinct CDR3 sequences, 5.5% to 8% of them singletons. The material sequenced was whole blood. The chain links TRBV20-1 to TRBJ1-3; D may be TRBD1 (6 bases). This sequence originates from an adult who was a healthcare worker with PCR-confirmed SARS-CoV-2 infection or an uninfected control (not recorded which). The CDR3 DNA is TGCAGTGCTAGAGGGAACGGGGGCGATAGCTCTGGAAACACCATATATTTT. This gives the protein CSARGNGGDSSGNTIYF.